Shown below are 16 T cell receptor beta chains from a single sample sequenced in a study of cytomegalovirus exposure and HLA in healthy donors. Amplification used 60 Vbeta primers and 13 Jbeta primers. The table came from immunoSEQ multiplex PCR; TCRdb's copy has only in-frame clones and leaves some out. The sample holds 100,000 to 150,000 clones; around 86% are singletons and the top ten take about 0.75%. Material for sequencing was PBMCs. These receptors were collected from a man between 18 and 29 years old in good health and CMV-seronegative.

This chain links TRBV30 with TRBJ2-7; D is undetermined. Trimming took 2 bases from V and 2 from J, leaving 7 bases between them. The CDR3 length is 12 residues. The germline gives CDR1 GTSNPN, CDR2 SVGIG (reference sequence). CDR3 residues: CAWSISAYEQYF. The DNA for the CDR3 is TGTGCCTGGAGTATTTCAGCCTACGAGCAGTACTTC.

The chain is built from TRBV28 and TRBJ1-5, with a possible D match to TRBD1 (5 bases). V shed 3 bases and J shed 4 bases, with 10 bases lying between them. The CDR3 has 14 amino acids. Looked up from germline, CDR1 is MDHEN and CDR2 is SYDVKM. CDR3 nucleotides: TGTGCCAGCAGTTTCGCAGGGAATAATCAGCCCCAGCATTTT. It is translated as CASSFAGNNQPQHF.

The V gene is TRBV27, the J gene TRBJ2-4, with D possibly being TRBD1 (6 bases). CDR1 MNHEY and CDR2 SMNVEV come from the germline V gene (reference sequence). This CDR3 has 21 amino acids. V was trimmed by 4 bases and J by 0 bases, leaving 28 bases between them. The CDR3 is CASSSRRSGASRSLAKNIQYF. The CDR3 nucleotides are TGTGCCAGCAGTTCTCGGAGATCAGGGGCAAGTCGCTCCCTAGCCAAAAACATTCAGTACTTC.

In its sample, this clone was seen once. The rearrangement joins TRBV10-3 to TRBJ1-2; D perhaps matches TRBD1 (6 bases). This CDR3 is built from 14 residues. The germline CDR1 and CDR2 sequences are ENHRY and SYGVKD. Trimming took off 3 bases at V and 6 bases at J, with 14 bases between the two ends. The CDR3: CAISDSLGADGYTF. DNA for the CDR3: TGTGCCATCAGTGACTCATTGGGGGCGGATGGCTACACCTTC.

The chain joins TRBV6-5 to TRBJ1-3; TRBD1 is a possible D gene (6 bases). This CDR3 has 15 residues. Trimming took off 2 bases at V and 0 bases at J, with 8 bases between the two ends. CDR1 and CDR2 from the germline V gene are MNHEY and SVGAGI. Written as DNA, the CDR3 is TGTGCCAGCAGTTACGGGGGCCTCTCTGGAAACACCATATATTTT. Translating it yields CASSYGGLSGNTIYF.

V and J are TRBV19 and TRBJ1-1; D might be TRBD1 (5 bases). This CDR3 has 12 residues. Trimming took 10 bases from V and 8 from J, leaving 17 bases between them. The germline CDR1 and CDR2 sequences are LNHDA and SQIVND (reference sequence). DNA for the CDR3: TGTGCCACCCTCCGGGACTCCTCCGAAGCTTTCTTT. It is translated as CATLRDSSEAFF.

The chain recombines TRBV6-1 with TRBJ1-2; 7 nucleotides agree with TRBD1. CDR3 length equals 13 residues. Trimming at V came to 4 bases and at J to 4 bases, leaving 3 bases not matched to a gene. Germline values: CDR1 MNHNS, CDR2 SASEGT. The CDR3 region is CASSVDRVYGYTF. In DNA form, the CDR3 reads TGTGCCAGCAGTGTTGACAGGGTCTATGGCTACACCTTC.

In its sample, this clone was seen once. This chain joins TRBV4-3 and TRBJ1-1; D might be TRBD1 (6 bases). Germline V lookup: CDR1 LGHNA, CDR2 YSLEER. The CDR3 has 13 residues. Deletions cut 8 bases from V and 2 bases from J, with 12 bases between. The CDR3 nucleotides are TGCGCCAGCTGCCGACAGGTAAACACTGAAGCTTTCTTT. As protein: CASCRQVNTEAFF.

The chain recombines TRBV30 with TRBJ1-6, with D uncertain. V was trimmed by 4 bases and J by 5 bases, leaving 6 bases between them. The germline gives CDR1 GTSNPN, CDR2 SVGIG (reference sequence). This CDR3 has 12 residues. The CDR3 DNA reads TGTGCCTGGACACATAATAATTCACCCCTCCACTTT. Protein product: CAWTHNNSPLHF.

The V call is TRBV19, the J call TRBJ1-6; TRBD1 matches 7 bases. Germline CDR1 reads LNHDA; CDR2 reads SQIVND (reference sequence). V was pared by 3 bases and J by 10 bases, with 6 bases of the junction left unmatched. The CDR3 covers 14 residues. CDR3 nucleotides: TGTGCCAGTAGTATTGTGACAGGGAGATCACCCCTCCACTTT. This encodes CASSIVTGRSPLHF.

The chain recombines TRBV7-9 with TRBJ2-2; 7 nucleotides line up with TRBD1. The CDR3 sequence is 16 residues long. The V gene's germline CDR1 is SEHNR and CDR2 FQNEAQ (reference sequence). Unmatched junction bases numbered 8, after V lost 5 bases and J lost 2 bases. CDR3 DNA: TGTGCCAGCAGCCCGGGACAGAACCTAAACACCGGGGAGCTGTTTTTT. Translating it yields CASSPGQNLNTGELFF.

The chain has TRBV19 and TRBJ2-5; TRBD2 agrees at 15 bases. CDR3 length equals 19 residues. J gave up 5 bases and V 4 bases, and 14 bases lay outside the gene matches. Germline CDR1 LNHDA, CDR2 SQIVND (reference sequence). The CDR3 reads CASSTPRGTSGRRFETQYF. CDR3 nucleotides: TGTGCCAGTAGTACCCCCCGAGGGACTAGCGGGAGGAGGTTCGAGACCCAGTACTTC.

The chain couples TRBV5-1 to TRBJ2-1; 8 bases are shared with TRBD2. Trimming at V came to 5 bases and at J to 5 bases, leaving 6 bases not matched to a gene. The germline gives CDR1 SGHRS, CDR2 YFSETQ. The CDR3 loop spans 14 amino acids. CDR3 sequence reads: CASRPTLADNEQFF. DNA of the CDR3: TGCGCCAGCAGACCCACACTAGCGGACAATGAGCAGTTCTTC. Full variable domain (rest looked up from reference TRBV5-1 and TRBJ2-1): KAGVTQTPRYLIKTRGQQVTLSCSPISGHRSVSWYQQTPGQGLQFLFEYFSETQRNKGNFPGRFSGRQFSNSRSEMNVSTLELGDSALYLCASRPTLADNEQFFGPGTRLTVL.

The CDR3 sequence is CASSLPRQGAGNYGYTF. The CDR3 bases are TGTGCCAGTAGTCTTCCGCGACAGGGGGCAGGAAACTATGGCTACACCTTC. The rearrangement joins TRBV19 to TRBJ1-2, with 10 bases lining up with TRBD1. CDR1 and CDR2 from the germline V gene are LNHDA and SQIVND (reference sequence). The ends lost 5 bases at V and 2 bases at J; junction bases unmatched: 11. The CDR3 covers 17 residues.

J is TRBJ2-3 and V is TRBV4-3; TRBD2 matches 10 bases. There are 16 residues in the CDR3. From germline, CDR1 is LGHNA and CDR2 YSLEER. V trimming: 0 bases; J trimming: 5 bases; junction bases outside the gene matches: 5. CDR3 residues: CASSQDPSGGLDTQYF. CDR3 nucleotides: TGCGCCAGCAGCCAAGATCCTAGCGGGGGCTTAGATACGCAGTATTTT.

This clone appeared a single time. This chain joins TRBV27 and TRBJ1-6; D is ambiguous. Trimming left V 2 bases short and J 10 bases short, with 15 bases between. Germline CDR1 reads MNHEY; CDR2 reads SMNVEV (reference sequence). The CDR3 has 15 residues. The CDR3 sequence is CASSLVKYTGSPLHF. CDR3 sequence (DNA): TGTGCCAGCAGTTTAGTGAAGTATACGGGATCACCCCTCCACTTT.